The 19 T cell receptor beta chains below come from one sample, sequenced in a study of blood T cell repertoires in COVID-19. Some clones are missing from TCRdb's copy, which holds only in-frame ones; the method was immunoSEQ multiplex PCR. The profile shows under 350,000 clones, approximately 86% of them singletons. Sample: PBMCs or T cells enriched from blood (not recorded which). The receptors were sampled from a middle-aged woman with acute COVID-19.

This clone came up a few times. This chain links TRBV27 with TRBJ1-5; D gene unclear. This CDR3 comprises 13 residues. V was pared by 1 base and J by 7 bases, with 8 bases between. Germline-derived CDR1 and CDR2 are MNHEY and SMNVEV (reference sequence). CDR3 coding DNA: TGTGCCAGCAGTTTATTAAGCTCCCAGCCCCAGCATTTT. Translation gives CASSLLSSQPQHF.

The CDR3: CATSRVLASRQFF. The CDR3, as DNA: TGTGCCACCAGCAGAGTACTAGCGTCCCGGCAGTTCTTC. This chain joins TRBV15 and TRBJ2-1; TRBD2 agrees at 7 bases. Germline trimming cut 1 base from V and 12 bases from J; bases unmatched to any gene: 6. The CDR3 has 13 amino acids. CDR1 LNHNV and CDR2 YYDKDF come from the germline V gene (reference sequence).

This clone came up many times. At one of its ends the junction is not consistent with the germline gene, which may arise from a read error. The gene calls are TRBV9 and TRBJ2-7; TRBD2 matches 12 bases. This CDR3 has 15 amino acids. Per the germline V gene, CDR1 is SGDLS and CDR2 is YYNGEE. The CDR3 DNA follows: TGTGCCAGCAGCTTAGGACTAGCGGGGACCTACGAACAGTACTTC. This codes for CASSLGLAGTYEQYF.

CDR3 coding DNA: TGTGCCAGCAGTGATCACCGGGAAAAACTGTTTTTT. This sequence encodes CASSDHREKLFF. The chain uses TRBV6-1 and TRBJ1-4; D unresolved. Germline V gene data show CDR1 as MNHNS and CDR2 as SASEGT. Trimming cost V 3 bases and J 8 bases, with 7 bases left between them. The CDR3 contains 12 residues.

The chain links TRBV6-5 to TRBJ2-7, with D maybe TRBD1 (6 bases). The CDR3 loop spans 13 amino acids. Trimming stripped 11 bases from V and 4 bases from J, with 18 bases between. Germline V gene data show CDR1 as MNHEY and CDR2 as SVGAGI. For the CDR3, the DNA is TGTGCCGCCCAAGCAGGGACAAAGTACGAGCAGTACTTC. Protein sequence: CAAQAGTKYEQYF.

This clone was seen only once. CDR3 DNA sequence: TGTGCCATCAGTGGGAGTAATGAAAAACTGTTTTTT. It translates to CAISGSNEKLFF. The gene calls are TRBV10-3 and TRBJ1-4; D is undetermined. Germline-derived CDR1 and CDR2 are ENHRY and SYGVKD. The CDR3 totals 12 residues. V lost 4 bases to trimming and J lost 4 bases, with 4 bases between them.

CDR3 sequence: CASSDELRRESGELFF. The CDR3 region has the DNA TGTGCCAGCAGTGATGAGCTTAGAAGGGAGTCCGGGGAGCTGTTTTTT. The J gene is TRBJ2-2, the V gene TRBV25-1, with a tentative D call TRBD2 (5 bases). V was cut by 3 bases and J by 6 bases, with 17 bases left in between. CDR1 and CDR2 (germline): MGHDK, SYGVNS. CDR3 length: 16 residues.

The V and J genes are TRBV28 and TRBJ2-6; D not resolved. The CDR3 is 14 amino acids. Germline V CDR1 and CDR2: MDHEN, SYDVKM. V was pared by 2 bases and J by 4 bases, with 6 bases between. The CDR3 nucleotides are TGTGCCAGCAGTTTACGGTCCGGGGCCAACGTCCTGACTTTC. This translates into CASSLRSGANVLTF.

The chain links TRBV3-1 (or the pseudogene TRBV3-2) to TRBJ1-2; 8 bases are shared with TRBD1. With V trimmed by 2 bases and J by 2 bases, 4 bases remained unmatched. Germline values: CDR1 LGHDT, CDR2 YNNKEL (reference sequence). CDR3 size: 15 residues. The CDR3 here is CASSQPQGVNYGYTF. CDR3 bases: TGTGCCAGCAGCCAACCACAGGGGGTGAACTATGGCTACACCTTC.

This chain joins TRBV2 and TRBJ2-7; 12 bases match TRBD2. The CDR3 sequence is 18 residues long. Germline V gene data show CDR1 as SNHLY and CDR2 as FYNNEI. V shed 6 bases and J 1 base; nucleotides not matched to a gene: 13. The chain's CDR3 is CASSPYGRLAGESYEQYF. In DNA, the CDR3 is TGTGCCAGCAGCCCATATGGGAGACTAGCGGGAGAGTCCTACGAGCAGTACTTC.

The chain couples TRBV3-1 (or the pseudogene TRBV3-2) to TRBJ1-1, with TRBD1 matching 9 bases. The V segment lost 4 bases and the J segment 2 bases; nucleotides outside the gene matches: 8. The CDR3 consists of 16 residues. Germline-derived CDR1 and CDR2 are LGHDT and YNNKEL (reference sequence). The CDR3: CASSPRDRDRNTEAFF. The DNA of the CDR3 is TGTGCCAGCAGCCCCCGGGACAGGGACAGAAACACTGAAGCTTTCTTT.

J is TRBJ1-3 and V is TRBV3-1 (or the pseudogene TRBV3-2); D ambiguous. Trimming took 0 bases from V and 2 from J, leaving 8 bases between them. This CDR3 has 15 amino acids. CDR1 and CDR2 (germline): LGHDT, YNNKEL (reference sequence). This CDR3 is CASSQDLSAGNTIYF. The CDR3 DNA is TGTGCCAGCAGCCAAGATTTGAGTGCTGGAAACACCATATATTTT.

J is TRBJ2-3 and V is TRBV5-1; 10 nucleotides agree with TRBD2. The CDR3 is 16 residues long. In germline, CDR1 is SGHRS, CDR2 YFSETQ. V trimming: 4 bases; J trimming: 2 bases; junction bases outside the gene matches: 7. CDR3 in DNA: TGCGCCAGCAGCGTAGTTACTAGCGGGAACACAGATACGCAGTATTTT. Translation: CASSVVTSGNTDTQYF.

The chain employs TRBV18 and TRBJ2-2; TRBD2 matches at 7 bases. In germline, CDR1 is KGHSH, CDR2 LQKENI. The CDR3 has 17 residues. V lost 3 bases and J lost 4; bases outside the gene matches: 11. The CDR3 DNA reads as TGTGCCAGCTCACCGGCCCTAGGGCGGGAGAGCACCGGGGAGCTGTTTTTT. Amino acid sequence: CASSPALGRESTGELFF. The whole variable domain, filled in from reference TRBV18 and TRBJ2-2, reads NAGVMQNPRHLVRRRGQEARLRCSPMKGHSHVYWYRQLPEEGLKFMVYLQKENIIDESGMPKERFSAEFPKEGPSILRIQQVVRGDSAAYFCASSPALGRESTGELFFGEGSRLTVL.

This clone was observed a single time. The V and J genes are TRBV21-1 and TRBJ1-5; TRBD1 is taken as the D call from the table, unchecked against the DNA. TRBV21-1 is a documented pseudogene. CDR3 length equals 15 residues. CDR3 sequence (DNA): TGTGCCAGCACATCCCAGGACAAAAAAGGACAGCCCCAGCATTTT. This codes for CASTSQDKKGQPQHF.

In this sample, this clone turned up once. The rearrangement links TRBV5-1 to TRBJ2-2; TRBD1 agrees at 8 bases. Losses at the gene ends were 7 bases for V and 6 bases for J; bases not matched to a gene: 14. This CDR3 is built from 16 residues. Germline CDR1 and CDR2: SGHRS and YFSETQ. The CDR3 is CASRDTRGRGAGELFF. Written as DNA, the CDR3 is TGCGCCAGCCGAGACACCAGGGGGCGAGGGGCCGGGGAGCTGTTTTTT.

The V call is TRBV4-1, the J call TRBJ2-7; D gene uncertain. The CDR3 is made up of 15 amino acids. V was clipped by 0 bases and J by 4 bases, with 13 bases between them. The germline V gene has CDR1 MGHRA and CDR2 YSYEKL. For the CDR3, the DNA is TGCGCCAGCAGCCAAGACTTCGGCGACTTTTACGAGCAGTACTTC. Protein sequence: CASSQDFGDFYEQYF.

The chain has TRBV2 and TRBJ1-2, with 11 nucleotides matching TRBD1. Germline CDR1 SNHLY, CDR2 FYNNEI. The CDR3 runs 15 residues. V was pared by 5 bases and J by 5 bases, with 7 bases of the junction left unmatched. CDR3 sequence reads: CASSQDRGLGYGYTF. The CDR3 coding sequence is TGTGCCAGCAGTCAGGACAGGGGGCTCGGGTATGGCTACACCTTC. Filled out from reference TRBV2 and TRBJ1-2, the complete variable domain reads EPEVTQTPSHQVTQMGQEVILRCVPISNHLYFYWYRQILGQKVEFLVSFYNNEISEKSEIFDDQFSVERPDGSNFTLKIRSTKLEDSAMYFCASSQDRGLGYGYTFGSGTRLTVV.

Only one count was recorded for this clone. The chain is built from TRBV9 and TRBJ2-2, with a possible D match to TRBD1 (6 bases). Germline V gene data show CDR1 as SGDLS and CDR2 as YYNGEE. CDR3 length: 16 residues. V lost 3 bases and J lost 4, with 16 bases in between. CDR3 residues: CASSEHQQGVTGELFF. CDR3 in DNA: TGTGCCAGCAGCGAACACCAACAGGGAGTCACCGGGGAGCTGTTTTTT.